The sequence of this TCR beta chain was determined in a study of shared clonotypes between healthy human individuals. Sequencing used immunoSEQ multiplex PCR; TCRdb keeps in-frame clones, though not all of them. The sample includes some 1,600,000 clones, 95% to 99% of them seen just once. The CDR3 runs to 15 residues. Trimming removed 3 bases from V and 7 bases from J; junction bases left unmatched: 7. CDR1 and CDR2 from the germline V gene are KGHSH and LQKENI. In the case of this clone: The antigen is not known.

The study, taken as a whole, reports: Few donors limited the genetic and exposure-history diversity represented.

The rearrangement uses TRBV18 and TRBJ2-1; 9 positions agree with TRBD1. Material for sequencing was naive CD4+ T cells sorted from blood. The subset denotes: CD45RA+ positively selected. The clonotype was recovered from a man aged 30-40 years in good health. The CDR3 protein is CASSPLGTGQNEQFF. In DNA, the CDR3 is TGTGCCAGCTCACCCCTGGGGACAGGGCAAAATGAGCAGTTCTTC.